Shown below are 7 T cell receptor beta chains from a single sample sequenced in a study of early T cells in non-severe SARS-CoV-2 infection. TCRdb itself ran the 5' RACE reads through MiXCR, one entry per CDR3 protein. The sample contains about 33,000 distinct CDR3 sequences, about 4.7% of which appear only once. Sequenced material: whole blood. Receptors were obtained from an adult who was a healthcare worker with PCR-confirmed SARS-CoV-2 infection or an uninfected control (not recorded which).

There are many counts of this clonotype. The J gene is TRBJ1-2, the V gene TRBV3-1; no firm D call. This CDR3 is 14 amino acids long. Trimming shortened V by 4 bases and J by 4 bases, and 13 bases separated the two germline ends. CDR1 and CDR2 from the germline V gene are LGHDT and YNNKEL (reference sequence). The CDR3: CASSPSWDTYGYTF. CDR3 in DNA: TGTGCCAGCAGCCCCTCGTGGGATACCTATGGCTACACCTTC.

The chain has TRBV20-1 and TRBJ2-2; D assignment may be TRBD1 or TRBD2 (5 bases each). Per the germline V gene, CDR1 is DFQATT and CDR2 is SNEGSKA (reference sequence). The CDR3 extends over 16 amino acids. V was clipped by 3 bases and J by 4 bases, with 18 bases between them. The CDR3 DNA follows: TGCAGTGCTAGTGGTAGCCTCGGGGCCGGCACCGGGGAGCTGTTTTTT. Its translation: CSASGSLGAGTGELFF.

This clonotype was seen a few times. The chain links TRBV6-5 to TRBJ2-5, with a tentative D call TRBD2 (6 bases). Trimming took off 6 bases at V and 1 base at J, with 15 bases between the two ends. Germline V gene sequence: CDR1 MNHEY, CDR2 SVGAGI. The CDR3 loop spans 15 amino acids. This CDR3 is CASSLWGDGQETQYF. The CDR3 DNA reads TGTGCCAGCAGCCTATGGGGGGACGGCCAAGAGACCCAGTACTTC.

V is TRBV28 and J is TRBJ2-3, with 11 bases fitting TRBD2. CDR1 and CDR2 from the germline V gene are MDHEN and SYDVKM. The V and J ends lost 3 bases and 2 bases, in that order; junction bases with no gene match: 16. This CDR3 contains 20 residues. The CDR3 spells CASSFPAPTSGDYNTDTQYF. In DNA form, the CDR3 reads TGTGCCAGCAGTTTCCCTGCACCGACTAGCGGGGACTATAACACAGATACGCAGTATTTT.

This clonotype was detected ten times or more. The chain has TRBV20-1 and TRBJ1-1, with 8 positions matching TRBD1. From germline, CDR1 is DFQATT and CDR2 SNEGSKA (reference sequence). The CDR3 is 12 amino acids. V gave up 6 bases and J gave up 3 bases; unmatched junction bases: 3. CDR3 nucleotide sequence: TGCAGTGCCACGGACAGGGACACTGAAGCTTTCTTT. Translating it yields CSATDRDTEAFF.

The table lists this clonotype with many counts. This chain uses TRBV15 with TRBJ2-3; D unresolved. The V end was cut by 0 bases, the J end by 4 bases, with 8 bases between. This CDR3 is 14 amino acids long. Germline V lookup: CDR1 LNHNV, CDR2 YYDKDF (reference sequence). CDR3 sequence: CATSRDTEADTQYF. CDR3 DNA sequence: TGTGCCACCAGCAGAGATACCGAGGCAGATACGCAGTATTTT.

This clonotype has ten or more counts. This rearrangement joins TRBV9 to TRBJ1-1; D unresolved. CDR3 length equals 14 residues. Germline CDR1 reads SGDLS; CDR2 reads YYNGEE. Trimming pared 3 bases from V and 4 bases from J, leaving 13 bases between. CDR3 DNA: TGTGCCAGCAGCGGTAGAGGGCCGAGCACTGAAGCTTTCTTT. This sequence encodes CASSGRGPSTEAFF.